This T cell receptor beta chain was identified during a study of T cells in Graves' hyperthyroidism and ophthalmopathy. This clonotype has at least ten counts. The V segment lost 7 bases and the J segment 5 bases; nucleotides outside the gene matches: 7. The V gene's germline CDR1 is SNHLY and CDR2 FYNNEI. The CDR3 has 14 residues. From RNA transcripts, TCR beta CDR3 regions were amplified. The primer set for the first-round RT-PCR of the TCR CDR3 was HTBI. In TCRdb, the multiplex PCR reads were re-called with MiXCR into one record per CDR3 protein. The data show over 250,000 distinct CDR3 sequences, with around 25% seen just once and approximately 30% held by the top ten. Newly diagnosed patients aged 18 to 65 had hyperthyroidism of under 2 months' duration. The PBMCs studied were ones that came from 8.5 to 10 ml fresh peripheral blood.

The origin of this receptor is a man aged 35 to 55 with Graves' hyperthyroidism that later progressed to Graves' ophthalmopathy. The rearrangement uses TRBV2 and TRBJ2-5; 10 bases map to TRBD2. The source material was blood. The CDR3 here is CASNSGRAEETQYF. In nucleotides, the CDR3 is TGTGCCAGCAACAGCGGGAGGGCGGAGGAGACCCAGTACTTC.